A single sample gave rise to the 2 T cell receptor beta chains below, sequenced in a study of cytomegalovirus exposure and HLA in healthy donors. Researchers ran the PCR with 60 Vbeta and 13 Jbeta primers. Profiled with immunoSEQ multiplex PCR; TCRdb holds only in-frame clones, not every one. The sample holds roughly 220,000 clones, around 75% seen once. Sample: PBMCs. The receptors shown here come from a woman aged 30 to 39 in good health and CMV-seronegative.

This rearrangement joins TRBV29-1 to TRBJ1-2; weak D call: TRBD1 (5 bases). The germline CDR1 and CDR2 sequences are SQVTM and ANQGSEA. This CDR3 is 13 amino acids long. V lost 3 bases, J lost 3 bases, and 11 bases lay in between. CDR3 loop: CSVEQGFDYGYTF. Written as DNA, the CDR3 is TGCAGCGTTGAGCAGGGCTTTGACTATGGCTACACCTTC.

This clone showed up just once. The chain combines TRBV27 with TRBJ2-1; D perhaps matches TRBD1 (6 bases). This CDR3 has 14 amino acids. Trimming cost V 4 bases and J 8 bases, with 15 bases left between them. In germline, CDR1 is MNHEY, CDR2 SMNVEV (reference sequence). CDR3 in amino acids: CASSWGLAGDEQFF. CDR3 coding DNA: TGTGCCAGCAGTTGGGGGCTAGCTGGCGATGAGCAGTTCTTC.